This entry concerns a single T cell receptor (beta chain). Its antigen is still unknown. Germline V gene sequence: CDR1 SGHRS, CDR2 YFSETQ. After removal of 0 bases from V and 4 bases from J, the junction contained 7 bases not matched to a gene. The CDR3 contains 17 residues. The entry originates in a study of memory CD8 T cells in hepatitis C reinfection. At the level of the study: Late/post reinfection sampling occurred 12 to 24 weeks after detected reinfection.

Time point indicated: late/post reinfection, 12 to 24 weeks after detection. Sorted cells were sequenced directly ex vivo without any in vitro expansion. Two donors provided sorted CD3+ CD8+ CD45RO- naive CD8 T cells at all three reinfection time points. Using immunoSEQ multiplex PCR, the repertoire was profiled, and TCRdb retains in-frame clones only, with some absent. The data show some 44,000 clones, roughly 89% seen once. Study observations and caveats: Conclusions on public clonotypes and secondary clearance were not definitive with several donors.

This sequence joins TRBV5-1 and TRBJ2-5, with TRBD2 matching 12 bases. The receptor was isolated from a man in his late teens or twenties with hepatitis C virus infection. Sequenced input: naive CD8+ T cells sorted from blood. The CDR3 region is CASSLGLAGAIGETQYF. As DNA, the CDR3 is TGCGCCAGCAGCTTGGGACTAGCGGGGGCAATCGGAGAGACCCAGTACTTC.